This T cell receptor beta chain was retrieved from a study of identifying expanded T cells in peripheral blood. Study findings and constraints: Approximately two-week clone count variance significantly increased as total template count grew.

As to this clone: Its antigen is currently unknown.

Trimming took 0 bases from V and 1 from J; bases not matched to a gene: 6. The CDR3 loop spans 17 amino acids. The germline CDR1 and CDR2 sequences are WNHNN and SYGVQD (reference sequence). Data came from immunoSEQ multiplex PCR; TCRdb stores just in-frame clones and leaves some out. The sample includes under 150,000 clones, 70% to 90% of them seen just once. Sequencing was performed on blood. The TCR comes from a person aged 18 to 75 in good health. The V gene is TRBV10-1, the J gene TRBJ2-7; 10 positions match TRBD2. The CDR3 sequence is CASSESGEREGSYEQYF. The CDR3 region has the DNA TGCGCCAGCAGTGAGTCGGGGGAGCGGGAGGGATCCTACGAGCAGTACTTC.